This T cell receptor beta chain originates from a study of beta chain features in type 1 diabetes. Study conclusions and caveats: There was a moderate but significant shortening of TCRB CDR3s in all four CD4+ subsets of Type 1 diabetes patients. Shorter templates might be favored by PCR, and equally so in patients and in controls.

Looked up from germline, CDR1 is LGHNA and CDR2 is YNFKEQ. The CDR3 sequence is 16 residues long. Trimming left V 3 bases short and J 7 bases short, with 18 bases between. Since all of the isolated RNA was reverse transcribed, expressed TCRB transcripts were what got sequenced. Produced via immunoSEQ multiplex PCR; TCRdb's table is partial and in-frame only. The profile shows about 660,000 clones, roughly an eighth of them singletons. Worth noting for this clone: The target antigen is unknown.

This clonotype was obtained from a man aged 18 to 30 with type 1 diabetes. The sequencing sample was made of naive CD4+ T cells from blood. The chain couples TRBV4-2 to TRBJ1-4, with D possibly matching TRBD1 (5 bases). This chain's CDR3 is CASSHHDIGAGEKLFF. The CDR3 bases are TGTGCCAGCAGCCACCACGACATAGGGGCTGGTGAAAAACTGTTTTTT.